This entry describes one T cell receptor (beta chain). Its antigen is undetermined. Germline V gene data show CDR1 as SGHRS and CDR2 as YFSETQ. V lost 3 bases to trimming and J lost 3 bases, with 16 bases between them. The CDR3 covers 15 residues. The data were obtained in a study of blood T cells in healthy people across ages. General study points: Roughly linear age-related decline in beta diversity appeared, significant by age about 40. A greater number of naive CD4+ cells and higher diversity distinguished long-lived donors from aged donors. Estimated diversity, derived from one million T cells, was regarded as an underestimate.

It was with a sample-barcoded 5' primer and a J-beta primer mix that a second PCR of about 6 to 12 cycles was run. TCRdb analysed the 5' RACE reads with MiXCR anew, one entry per CDR3 protein. The data hold around 1,700,000 distinct CDR3 sequences, with about 28% observed a single time. The sequence came from a woman in her twenties or thirties in good health. The J gene is TRBJ2-7, the V gene TRBV5-1; no definite D call. The sequenced material came from blood. The CDR3 DNA sequence: TGCGCCAGCAGCTGGGAAGCAGCACTAATCTACGAGCAGTACTTC. Translated, it gives CASSWEAALIYEQYF.